The source of this TCR beta chain is a study of control samples from healthy donors and cancer patients. TCRdb's table, derived via immunoSEQ multiplex PCR, lists solely in-frame clones and lacks some. The sample carries about 170,000 clones, 91% recorded once. The sequenced sample was blood. The receptor's source is a woman aged 25 to 39 in good health.

Here the CDR3 DNA reads TGTGCCAGCAGTGAAATACAGGGCAATGAGCAGTTCTTC. It codes for CASSEIQGNEQFF. This chain joins TRBV6-1 and TRBJ2-1; TRBD1 might be the D (6 bases). CDR3 length: 13 residues. Trimming took 2 bases from V and 6 from J, leaving 8 bases between them. Germline CDR1 and CDR2: MNHNS and SASEGT.